This T cell receptor (beta chain) appears in the sequencing data of a study of blood T cell repertoires in COVID-19. On the study more broadly: Samples of COVID-19 (acute and convalescent) were obtained from the United States, Italy and Spain. The analysed material was cDNA or gDNA that came from T cells, B-cell-depleted T cells, or PBMCs.

Germline V gene sequence: CDR1 SGDLS, CDR2 YYNGEE. The CDR3 extends over 16 amino acids. The trim removed 2 bases at V and 0 bases at J, leaving 4 bases unmatched. The authors' processing: Cell counts per sample came from amplifying reference gene primers. TCRdb's table, derived via immunoSEQ multiplex PCR, lists solely in-frame clones and lacks some. V and J calls plus clone size are reproduced from that table; the DNA served to infer D and trimming. The top ten clones hold 1.5% to 2% of a sample with 150,000 to 170,000 clones, roughly 80% of them seen once. Material: peripheral blood. The chain links TRBV9 to TRBJ1-4; TRBD1 aligns across 7 bases. This clonotype originated in an elderly man with acute or convalescent COVID-19. In DNA form, the CDR3 reads TGTGCCAGCAGCGTGGGGACAGCTGCAACTAATGAAAAACTGTTTTTT. Translation: CASSVGTAATNEKLFF.